Reported below is one TCR beta chain. Its cognate antigen is unknown. The method was immunoSEQ multiplex PCR; TCRdb's version includes in-frame clones alone and lacks a portion of them. The table has roughly 48,000 clones, 79% seen once; the top ten hold approximately 2%. These data are taken from a study of OX40 agonist ivuxolimab in advanced cancers. Study-level background: Ivuxolimab, which patients received intravenously every 2 weeks, was dosed at 0.01 to 10 mg/kg. Three partial responders included one hepatocellular carcinoma patient and two cutaneous melanoma patients. Notes on the study in general: Average numbers of expanded clones were greater in CD8+ T cells than in CD4+.

From germline, CDR1 is SGHRS and CDR2 YFSETQ. The CDR3 extends over 13 amino acids. V gave up 4 bases and J gave up 10 bases; unmatched junction bases: 5. The rearrangement links TRBV5-1 to TRBJ1-2, with 12 bases that match TRBD1. The TCR comes from an adult with an advanced solid tumor such as melanoma, head and neck, liver or kidney cancer. The sequencing here drew on CD4+ or CD8+ T cells sorted from blood, taken in a trial of the OX40 agonist ivuxolimab. The CDR3 DNA reads TGCGCCAGCAGCACCCCGGGACAGGGGGCCTACACCTTC. Protein: CASSTPGQGAYTF.